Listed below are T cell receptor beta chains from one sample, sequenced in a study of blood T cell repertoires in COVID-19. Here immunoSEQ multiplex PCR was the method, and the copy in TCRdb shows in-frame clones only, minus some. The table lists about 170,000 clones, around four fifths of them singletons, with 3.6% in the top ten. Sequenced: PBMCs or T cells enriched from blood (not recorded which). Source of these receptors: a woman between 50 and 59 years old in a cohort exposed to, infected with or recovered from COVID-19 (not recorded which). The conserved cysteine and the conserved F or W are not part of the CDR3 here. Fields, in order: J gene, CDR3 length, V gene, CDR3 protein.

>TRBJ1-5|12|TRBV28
ASRPGQGNQPQH
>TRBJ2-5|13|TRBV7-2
ASSFTGGHQETQY
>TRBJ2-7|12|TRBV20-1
SASRASGIYEQY
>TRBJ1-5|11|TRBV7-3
ASTTGVNQPQH
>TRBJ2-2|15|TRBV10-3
AISVPTSGSDTGELF
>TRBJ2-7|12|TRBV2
ASSGLAGDYEQY
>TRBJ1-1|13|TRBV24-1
ATSGGHLGNTEAF
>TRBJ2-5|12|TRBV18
ASSPPDSQETQY
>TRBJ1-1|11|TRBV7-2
ASSFALNTEAF
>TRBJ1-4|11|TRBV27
ASSLTPFDGLF
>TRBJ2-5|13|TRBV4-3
ASSLNSLGGETQY
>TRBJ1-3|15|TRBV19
ATQSPSAPDSGNTIY
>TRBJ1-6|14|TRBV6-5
ASSYWGTQKNSPLH
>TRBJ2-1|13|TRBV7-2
ASSLASGRAGEQF
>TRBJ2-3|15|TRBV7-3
ASSSLTRASGTDTQY
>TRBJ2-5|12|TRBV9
ASSVGAGEETQY
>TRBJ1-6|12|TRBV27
ASSRGQGDSPLH
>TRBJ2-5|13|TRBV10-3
AISNRGEGDETQY
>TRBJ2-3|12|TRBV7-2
ASRNSGGTDTQY
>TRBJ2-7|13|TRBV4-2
ASSQDRGASYEQY